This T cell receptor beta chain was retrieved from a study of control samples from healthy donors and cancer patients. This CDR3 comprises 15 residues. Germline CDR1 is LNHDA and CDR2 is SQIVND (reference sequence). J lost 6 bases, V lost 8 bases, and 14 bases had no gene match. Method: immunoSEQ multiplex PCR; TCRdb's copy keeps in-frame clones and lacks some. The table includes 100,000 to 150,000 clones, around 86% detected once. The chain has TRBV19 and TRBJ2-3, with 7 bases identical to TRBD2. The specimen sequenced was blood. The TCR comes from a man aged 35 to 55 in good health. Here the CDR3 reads CASSKRGKTGDTQYF. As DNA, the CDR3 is TGTGCCAGTTCCAAGCGGGGTAAAACGGGCGATACGCAGTATTTT.